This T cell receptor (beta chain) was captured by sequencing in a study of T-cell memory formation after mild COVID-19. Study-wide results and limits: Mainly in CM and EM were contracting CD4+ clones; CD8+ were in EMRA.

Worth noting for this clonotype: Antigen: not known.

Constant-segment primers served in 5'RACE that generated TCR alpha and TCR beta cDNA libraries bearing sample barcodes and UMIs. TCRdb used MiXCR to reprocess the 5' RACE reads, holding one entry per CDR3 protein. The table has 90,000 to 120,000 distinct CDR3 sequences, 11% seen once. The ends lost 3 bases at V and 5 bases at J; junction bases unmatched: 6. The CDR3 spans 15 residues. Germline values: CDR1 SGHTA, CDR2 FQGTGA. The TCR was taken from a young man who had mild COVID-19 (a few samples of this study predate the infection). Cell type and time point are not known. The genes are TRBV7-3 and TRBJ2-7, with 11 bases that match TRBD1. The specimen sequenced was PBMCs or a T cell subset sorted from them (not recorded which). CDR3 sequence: CASSLRTGGIDEQYF. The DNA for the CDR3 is TGTGCCAGCAGCTTGCGGACAGGGGGCATAGACGAGCAGTACTTC.